The rows below give T cell receptor beta chains drawn from one sample of a study of shared clonotypes between healthy human individuals. Sequencing used immunoSEQ multiplex PCR; TCRdb keeps in-frame clones, though not all of them. Here the sample spans over 950,000 clones, approximately 80% being singletons. The specimen sequenced was memory CD4+ T cells from PBMCs. These receptors came from a young man in good health. Some clones in this sample may be carry-over from other donors' samples. Each CDR3 is given with its conserved first and last residue. The D gene is left open where the match is weak. A row's size may be missing; if present it is once, few, many or a size class.

J,size,V,D,CDR3,DNA
TRBJ1-5,NA,TRBV19,NA,CASSVDIQPQHF,TGTGCCAGTAGTGTCGACATTCAGCCCCAGCATTTT
TRBJ2-3,NA,TRBV29-1,NA,CSADTDTQYF,TGCAGCGCCGATACAGATACGCAGTATTTT
TRBJ1-2,once,TRBV28,TRBD1,CASSFLIFWTGGWQDGYTF,TGTGCCAGCAGTTTTCTCATATTTTGGACAGGGGGGTGGCAGGATGGCTACACCTTC
TRBJ1-1,NA,TRBV9,NA,CASSVGGRDTEAFF,TGTGCCAGCAGCGTAGGGGGACGGGACACTGAAGCTTTCTTT
TRBJ2-3,NA,TRBV6-1,TRBD2,CASSEGPTSGRGTDTQYF,TGTGCCAGCAGTGAAGGACCTACTAGCGGGAGGGGAACAGATACGCAGTATTTT
TRBJ2-1,NA,TRBV19,NA,CASSIGLQQFF,TGTGCCAGTAGTATTGGGCTGCAGCAGTTCTTC
TRBJ1-2,many,TRBV1,NA,CTSSHRNPQGFYYGYTF,TGCACCAGCAGCCATAGGAATCCACAGGGCTTCTACTATGGCTACACCTTC
TRBJ1-1,once,TRBV2,NA,CASTLQGNTEAFF,TGTGCCAGCACCCTCCAGGGGAACACTGAAGCTTTCTTT
TRBJ2-3,NA,TRBV14,NA,CASSQGRHDTQYF,TGTGCCAGCAGCCAAGGCCGGCACGATACGCAGTATTTT
TRBJ2-2,NA,TRBV18,TRBD2,CASSLGGSGTGELFF,TGTGCCAGCTCACTGGGCGGGAGTGGCACCGGGGAGCTGTTTTTT
TRBJ1-5,NA,TRBV18,TRBD1,CASSPQGASQPQHF,TGTGCCAGCTCACCACAGGGGGCGAGTCAGCCCCAGCATTTT
TRBJ1-3,few,TRBV2,TRBD1,CASRGTGPGNTIYF,TGTGCCAGCAGGGGGACAGGGCCTGGAAACACCATATATTTT
TRBJ2-7,few,TRBV18,TRBD2,CASSTAGGPYEQYF,TGTGCCAGCTCCACAGCGGGAGGGCCTTACGAGCAGTACTTC
TRBJ1-1,NA,TRBV27,NA,CASSLRGGWGTEAFF,TGTGCCAGCAGTTTAAGGGGGGGATGGGGCACTGAAGCTTTCTTT
TRBJ2-4,NA,TRBV7-9,NA,CASSFRQNIQYF,TGTGCCAGCAGCTTTCGGCAAAACATTCAGTACTTC
TRBJ1-2,NA,TRBV18,TRBD1,CASSQARGRGNYGYTF,TGTGCCAGCTCACAAGCTAGGGGGCGAGGGAACTATGGCTACACCTTC
TRBJ1-1,NA,TRBV6-6,TRBD1,CASRGTGEVSEAFF,TGTGCCAGCAGGGGGACAGGGGAGGTATCTGAAGCTTTCTTT
TRBJ2-4,NA,TRBV7-7,NA,CASSPRQLAKNIQYF,TGTGCCAGCAGCCCGAGACAGTTAGCCAAAAACATTCAGTACTTC
TRBJ2-2,NA,TRBV7-6,NA,CASSPRLFAGELFF,TGTGCCAGCAGCCCCCGACTATTCGCCGGGGAGCTGTTTTTT
TRBJ1-1,NA,TRBV7-2,NA,CASVPWGGNTEAFF,TGTGCCAGCGTACCATGGGGCGGGAACACTGAAGCTTTCTTT
TRBJ2-7,NA,TRBV7-9,TRBD2,CASGAGPTEQYF,TGTGCCAGTGGAGCGGGGCCCACCGAGCAGTACTTC
TRBJ2-7,once,TRBV28,TRBD1,CASTPPGQGTYEQYF,TGTGCCAGCACCCCGCCGGGACAGGGGACCTACGAGCAGTACTTC
TRBJ1-5,few,TRBV28,TRBD1,CASSYTGQSNQPQHF,TGTGCCAGCAGCTACACGGGACAGAGCAATCAGCCCCAGCATTTT
TRBJ1-1,NA,TRBV5-1,NA,CASTNGRPNTEAFF,TGCGCCAGCACCAACGGCAGGCCTAACACTGAAGCTTTCTTT
TRBJ2-5,NA,TRBV16,NA,CASSPPGGLWKETQYF,TGTGCCAGCAGCCCTCCGGGGGGCTTGTGGAAAGAGACCCAGTACTTC
TRBJ1-1,once,TRBV6-6,NA,CASSYSGGGTEAFF,TGTGCCAGCAGTTACTCGGGGGGCGGCACTGAAGCTTTCTTT
TRBJ1-3,NA,TRBV6-5,NA,CASKQGSSGNTIYF,TGTGCCAGCAAACAGGGTAGCTCTGGAAACACCATATATTTT
TRBJ2-1,NA,TRBV4-1,TRBD2,CASSQATSGRADEQFF,TGCGCCAGCAGCCAAGCGACTAGCGGGAGGGCCGATGAGCAGTTCTTC
TRBJ2-1,NA,TRBV5-4,NA,CASSLVVANEQFF,TGTGCCAGCAGCTTGGTGGTCGCGAATGAGCAGTTCTTC
TRBJ1-1,NA,TRBV28,TRBD1,CASRGTGLNTEAFF,TGTGCCAGCAGAGGGACAGGGTTGAACACTGAAGCTTTCTTT
TRBJ2-3,NA,TRBV5-1,TRBD2,CASSLGGAGDTDTQYF,TGCGCCAGCAGCTTGGGCGGAGCGGGAGATACAGATACGCAGTATTTT
TRBJ1-5,NA,TRBV9,NA,CASSVHGEGQPQHF,TGTGCCAGCAGCGTACATGGGGAGGGTCAGCCCCAGCATTTT
TRBJ1-1,NA,TRBV27,TRBD1,CASRPDRGPSLDTEAFF,TGTGCCAGCAGACCGGACAGGGGGCCCTCCTTGGACACTGAAGCTTTCTTT
TRBJ2-7,NA,TRBV7-9,TRBD1,CASSPTAAGGYEQYF,TGTGCCAGCAGCCCGACTGCGGCAGGGGGCTACGAGCAGTACTTC
TRBJ2-1,few,TRBV28,TRBD2,CASSLAGSSYNEQFF,TGTGCCAGCAGCTTAGCGGGAAGCTCCTACAATGAGCAGTTCTTC
TRBJ2-1,NA,TRBV5-1,TRBD2,CASSQRGLAMLSTEQFF,TGCGCCAGCAGCCAAAGGGGACTAGCGATGTTGAGTACTGAGCAGTTCTTC
TRBJ2-2,NA,TRBV15,TRBD1,CATSSSYAQGPGELFF,TGTGCCACCAGCAGTAGTTACGCACAGGGGCCCGGGGAGCTGTTTTTT
TRBJ2-7,NA,TRBV25-1,TRBD1,CASSEYGTGGDEQYF,TGTGCCAGCAGTGAATACGGGACAGGGGGCGACGAGCAGTACTTC
TRBJ2-3,NA,TRBV10-3,TRBD2,CAISGRLAGDTDTQYF,TGTGCCATCAGTGGTCGACTAGCGGGCGACACAGATACGCAGTATTTT
TRBJ2-7,NA,TRBV7-9,NA,CASSLGQGKVEQYF,TGTGCCAGCAGCTTGGGGCAGGGGAAAGTCGAGCAGTACTTC
TRBJ1-1,NA,TRBV5-6,NA,CASSRTGYTEAFF,TGTGCCAGCAGTCGTACAGGGTACACTGAAGCTTTCTTT
TRBJ2-2,NA,TRBV27,NA,CASSFRSGELFF,TGTGCCAGCAGTTTCAGGAGCGGGGAGCTGTTTTTT
TRBJ2-3,NA,TRBV5-1,TRBD2,CASSLEGSGIIDTQYF,TGCGCCAGCAGCTTGGAAGGTAGCGGGATAATAGATACGCAGTATTTT
TRBJ2-2,NA,TRBV7-2,NA,CASSLEFSGELFF,TGTGCCAGCAGCTTAGAATTCTCCGGGGAGCTGTTTTTT
TRBJ2-5,NA,TRBV4-2,TRBD2,CASSQGLAGQETQYF,TGTGCCAGCAGCCAAGGACTAGCGGGACAAGAGACCCAGTACTTC
TRBJ2-1,NA,TRBV11-3,NA,CASSTRDFNEQFF,TGTGCCAGCAGCACCCGGGACTTCAATGAGCAGTTCTTC
TRBJ1-2,NA,TRBV15,NA,CATSSFRGRGGYTF,TGTGCCACCAGCAGTTTCAGGGGAAGGGGTGGCTACACCTTC
TRBJ2-5,many,TRBV2,NA,CASQAGARGTQYF,TGTGCCAGTCAAGCAGGGGCCCGGGGGACCCAGTACTTC
TRBJ1-1,NA,TRBV18,NA,CASSRVEDTEAFF,TGTGCCAGCTCACGGGTGGAGGACACTGAAGCTTTCTTT
TRBJ2-1,NA,TRBV28,NA,CASSFLARGKANEQFF,TGTGCCAGCAGTTTTTTAGCTCGCGGGAAAGCAAATGAGCAGTTCTTC
TRBJ1-2,NA,TRBV28,NA,CASSLIYSGYTF,TGTGCCAGCAGTTTAATCTACTCTGGCTACACCTTC
TRBJ2-3,NA,TRBV6-1,TRBD2,CASSVLAGVPDTQYF,TGTGCCAGCAGTGTTCTAGCGGGAGTCCCAGATACGCAGTATTTT
TRBJ1-3,NA,TRBV19,NA,CASSILGGRRYF,TGTGCCAGTAGTATATTGGGCGGTCGACGGTATTTT